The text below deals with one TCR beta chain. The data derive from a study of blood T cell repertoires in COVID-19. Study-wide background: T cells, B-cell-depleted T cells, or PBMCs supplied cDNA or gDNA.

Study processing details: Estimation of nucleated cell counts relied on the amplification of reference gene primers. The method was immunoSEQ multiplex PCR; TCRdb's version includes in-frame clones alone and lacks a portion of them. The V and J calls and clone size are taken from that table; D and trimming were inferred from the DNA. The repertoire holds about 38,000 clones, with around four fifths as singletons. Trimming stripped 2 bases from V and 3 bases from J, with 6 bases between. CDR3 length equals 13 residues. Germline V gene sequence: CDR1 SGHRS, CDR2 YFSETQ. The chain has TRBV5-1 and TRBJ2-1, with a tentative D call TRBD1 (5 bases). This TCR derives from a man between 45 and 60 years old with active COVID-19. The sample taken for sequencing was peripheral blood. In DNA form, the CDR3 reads TGCGCCAGCAGCTTCACAGGCTACAATGAGCAGTTCTTC. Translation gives CASSFTGYNEQFF.